This is a list of T cell receptor beta chains from one sample in a study of neurological immune-mediated disorders. One entry per CDR3 protein, called by TCRdb with MiXCR from the 5' RACE reads. The sample includes tens of thousands of distinct CDR3 sequences, 5.2% seen only once; the top ten take around 6.8%. The sequencing input was PBMCs. The receptors here all came from a man younger than 30 with multiple sclerosis. Each CDR3 is given with its conserved first and last residue. Each record gives: J gene, V gene, D gene, clone size, CDR3 protein, CDR3 DNA. D genes are given only for firm matches. Rows give clone size only sometimes, using once, few, many, or a class for an expanded clone.

J gene: TRBJ2-1; V gene: TRBV5-5; D gene: -; clone size: few; CDR3 protein: CASSLASHSEQFF; CDR3 DNA: TGTGCCAGCAGCCTGGCTAGTCATAGTGAGCAGTTCTTC
J gene: TRBJ2-1; V gene: TRBV7-9; D gene: TRBD1; clone size: many; CDR3 protein: CASSLAGTGRGDEQFF; CDR3 DNA: TGTGCCAGCAGCTTAGCCGGGACAGGGCGGGGCGATGAGCAGTTCTTC
J gene: TRBJ2-3; V gene: TRBV11-2; D gene: -; clone size: many; CDR3 protein: CASSPGVDTQYF; CDR3 DNA: TGTGCCAGCAGCCCGGGGGTCGATACGCAGTATTTT
J gene: TRBJ1-6; V gene: TRBV5-1; D gene: TRBD1; clone size: many; CDR3 protein: CASSRGTGRSPLNF; CDR3 DNA: TGCGCCAGCAGCCGAGGGACAGGGCGTTCACCCCTCAACTTT
J gene: TRBJ2-7; V gene: TRBV5-1; D gene: -; clone size: many; CDR3 protein: CASSLELGIHNEQYF; CDR3 DNA: TGCGCCAGCAGCTTGGAACTGGGGATTCACAACGAGCAGTACTTC
J gene: TRBJ1-1; V gene: TRBV20-1; D gene: -; clone size: many; CDR3 protein: CSARGRSEAFF; CDR3 DNA: TGCAGTGCTCGGGGACGGAGTGAAGCTTTCTTT
J gene: TRBJ2-6; V gene: TRBV7-8; D gene: TRBD2; clone size: many; CDR3 protein: CASSLAVTSGSLWSGANVLTF; CDR3 DNA: TGTGCCAGCAGCTTAGCGGTGACTAGCGGGAGTCTGTGGTCTGGGGCCAACGTCCTGACTTTC
J gene: TRBJ2-3; V gene: TRBV6-6; D gene: TRBD2; clone size: many; CDR3 protein: CASRPSMYLAGSGEVTDTQYF; CDR3 DNA: TGTGCCAGCAGACCCTCGATGTATCTAGCGGGATCGGGGGAGGTCACAGATACGCAGTATTTT
J gene: TRBJ2-7; V gene: TRBV7-2; D gene: -; clone size: -; CDR3 protein: CASSSLKGLPEQYF; CDR3 DNA: TGTGCCAGCAGCTCCCTTAAAGGACTTCCCGAGCAGTACTTC
J gene: TRBJ2-7; V gene: TRBV6-2/TRBV6-3; D gene: -; clone size: many; CDR3 protein: CASSYSDTYEQYF; CDR3 DNA: TGTGCCAGCAGTTACTCGGACACCTACGAGCAGTACTTC
J gene: TRBJ2-7; V gene: TRBV4-2; D gene: -; clone size: many; CDR3 protein: CASSQDRRFHYEQYF; CDR3 DNA: TGTGCCAGCAGCCAAGATCGACGCTTCCACTACGAGCAGTACTTC
J gene: TRBJ2-7; V gene: TRBV20-1; D gene: TRBD1; clone size: many; CDR3 protein: CSARDPDRVHEQYF; CDR3 DNA: TGCAGTGCTAGAGATCCCGACAGGGTCCACGAGCAGTACTTC
J gene: TRBJ2-5; V gene: TRBV10-3; D gene: TRBD2; clone size: many; CDR3 protein: CAISGAGAMETQYF; CDR3 DNA: TGTGCCATCAGTGGGGCGGGAGCAATGGAGACCCAGTACTTC